This T cell receptor beta chain was captured in a study of cytomegalovirus exposure and HLA in healthy donors. PCR used 60 Vbeta primers and 13 Jbeta primers. The protocol was immunoSEQ multiplex PCR, while the TCRdb copy is restricted to in-frame clones and leaves out a portion. Seen here are about 14,000 clones, around 60% observed once, and the top ten hold roughly a sixth. Details on this clone: The antigen is unknown.

Study outcomes and limitations: With high specificity and sensitivity, the classifier reportedly diagnosed cytomegalovirus status. About 87% or about 30% of the time was how often most TCR beta V segments were productive, according to an earlier analysis. Reportedly, HLA-A and HLA-B alleles of most subjects were accurately predicted from TCR beta. In a later analysis, an Asian-associated ancestry cluster reportedly showed fewer N-insertions than the approximately 670-donor mean.

V lost 5 bases, J lost 2 bases, and 4 bases stayed unmatched. Germline V gene sequence: CDR1 LNHNV, CDR2 YYDKDF (reference sequence). The CDR3 spans 14 residues. The sequencing input was PBMCs. This receptor was taken from a woman in her forties or fifties in good health and CMV-seropositive. J is TRBJ2-7 and V is TRBV15, with 9 bases fitting TRBD1. Here the CDR3 DNA reads TGTGCCACCAGCTGGGGACAGGGAGCCTACGAGCAGTACTTC. It is translated as CATSWGQGAYEQYF.